Listed below are T cell receptor beta chains from one sample, sequenced in a study of cytomegalovirus exposure and HLA in healthy donors. Only in-frame clones appear in the TCRdb table, and some are missing; sequencing was by immunoSEQ multiplex PCR. In the table there are roughly 100,000 clones, about 81% of which are singletons. The sample comprised PBMCs. Every receptor here comes from a man younger than 30 in good health and CMV-seropositive. Both conserved end residues are part of each CDR3. D genes are given only for firm matches. Rows give clone size only sometimes, using once, few, many, or a class for an expanded clone.

clone_size	v_call	j_call	d_call	cdr3_length	cdr3_aa	cdr3_nt
few	TRBV15	TRBJ2-7	TRBD1	14	CATSPRQGPYEQYF	TGTGCCACCAGCCCTCGACAGGGACCCTACGAGCAGTACTTC
-	TRBV29-1	TRBJ2-1	TRBD2	15	CSVEVWTSGYNEQFF	TGCAGCGTTGAAGTTTGGACTAGCGGCTACAATGAGCAGTTCTTC
-	TRBV5-4	TRBJ1-6	TRBD1	16	CASSPGQGATGSPLHF	TGTGCCAGCAGCCCGGGACAGGGGGCGACCGGTTCACCCCTCCACTTT
-	TRBV5-8	TRBJ1-2	TRBD1	14	CASSLGQGAIGYTF	TGTGCCAGCAGCCTCGGACAGGGGGCGATTGGCTACACCTTC
-	TRBV6-1	TRBJ2-1	-	13	CASSVWREDEQFF	TGTGCCAGCAGTGTATGGAGAGAGGATGAGCAGTTCTTC
-	TRBV2	TRBJ1-3	TRBD1	19	CASSKDRGQFIRSGNTIYF	TGTGCCAGCAGTAAGGACAGGGGGCAGTTTATACGCTCTGGAAACACCATATATTTT
-	TRBV4-1	TRBJ2-7	TRBD1	16	CASSQDSIGQGYEQYF	TGCGCCAGCAGCCAAGATTCCATCGGACAGGGGTACGAGCAGTACTTC
few	TRBV2	TRBJ1-5	-	14	CASSEVQQNQPQHF	TGTGCCAGCAGTGAAGTACAGCAAAATCAGCCCCAGCATTTT
-	TRBV20-1	TRBJ1-1	TRBD1	11	CSARRDSEAFF	TGCAGTGCTAGACGGGACAGTGAAGCTTTCTTT
-	TRBV6-1	TRBJ2-5	TRBD2	17	CASSERLAGGKQETQYF	TGTGCCAGCAGTGAAAGACTAGCGGGGGGCAAACAAGAGACCCAGTACTTC